This T cell receptor (beta chain) appears in the sequencing data of a study of blood T cell repertoires in COVID-19. Study in general: The United States, Italy and Spain supplied acute and convalescent COVID-19 samples. PBMCs, B-cell-depleted T cells, or T cells were the source of the cDNA or gDNA that made up the material.

The authors' processing: By means of reference gene primer amplification, nucleated cell counts were estimated. Profiled with immunoSEQ multiplex PCR; TCRdb holds only in-frame clones, not every one. Clone size and the V and J calls come from that table; the DNA yielded D and trimming. The table has about 200,000 clones, roughly 90% seen once. CDR1 is MDHEN and CDR2 is SYDVKM in the germline V gene. Trimming at V came to 5 bases and at J to 1 base, leaving 10 bases not matched to a gene. The CDR3 totals 17 residues. The Seattle patients, enrolled during active infection, were followed longitudinally. The chain is built from TRBV28 and TRBJ1-4; 7 positions match TRBD1. The source of this sequence is a man between 60 and 75 years old with COVID-19, enrolled during active disease. Sequencing input: peripheral blood. The CDR3 DNA reads as TGTGCCAGCAGTGAAGCGACAGGGCGAAAAACTAATGAAAAACTGTTTTTT. Protein: CASSEATGRKTNEKLFF.